One sample yielded the 7 T cell receptor beta chains listed below, sequenced in a study of chemoradiotherapy in HPV16-positive cancers. Sequenced by immunoSEQ multiplex PCR; TCRdb stores in-frame clones only, minus some. The data show approximately 12,000 clones, with roughly four fifths seen just once and 0.85% to 1.3% held by the top ten. The biological material was taken from a patient who underwent chemoradiotherapy. These receptors all stem from a human donor with HPV-associated anogenital cancer.

The chain has TRBV27 and TRBJ2-1; 9 bases line up with TRBD2. The CDR3 runs 16 residues. Trimming cost V 4 bases and J 8 bases; bases outside gene matches: 12. Germline lookup yields CDR1 MNHEY and CDR2 SMNVEV (reference sequence). The CDR3, as DNA: TGTGCCAGCAGTTCCGCCCTAGCGGGGTTCTTGGATGAGCAGTTCTTC. This encodes CASSSALAGFLDEQFF.

This clone was seen a handful of times. The chain uses TRBV7-9 and TRBJ1-1, with a possible D match to TRBD1 (5 bases). The CDR3 length is 12 residues. Per the germline V gene, CDR1 is SEHNR and CDR2 is FQNEAQ (reference sequence). V lost 5 bases, J lost 5 bases, and 9 bases lay in between. CDR3 amino acids: CASSPGSTEAFF. CDR3 nucleotides: TGTGCCAGCAGCCCAGGGTCTACTGAAGCTTTCTTT. The variable domain in full, completed from reference TRBV7-9 and TRBJ1-1, reads DTGVSQNPRHKITKRGQNVTFRCDPISEHNRLYWYRQTLGQGPEFLTYFQNEAQLEKSRLLSDRFSAERPKGSFSTLEIQRTEQGDSAMYLCASSPGSTEAFFGQGTRLTVV.

J is TRBJ2-7 and V is TRBV13; D is unclear. Deletions cut 1 base from V and 3 bases from J, with 13 bases between. The CDR3 totals 15 residues. In germline, CDR1 is PRHDT, CDR2 FYEKMQ (reference sequence). The CDR3 nucleotides are TGTGCCAGCAGCTTAGCGCCGCTACAGAGCTACGAGCAGTACTTC. Its translation: CASSLAPLQSYEQYF.

This clone was counted a single time. This sequence joins TRBV5-1 and TRBJ1-5, with D tentatively TRBD1 (6 bases). The CDR3 covers 15 residues. V dropped 1 base and J dropped 0 bases, with 8 bases sitting between them. Germline CDR1 and CDR2: SGHRS and YFSETQ. In DNA form, the CDR3 reads TGCGCCAGCAGCTTGTCAGGGGCTAGCAATCAGCCCCAGCATTTT. Translating gives CASSLSGASNQPQHF.

This chain joins TRBV29-1 and TRBJ2-4, with TRBD1 identical over 8 bases. Losses at the gene ends were 7 bases for V and 7 bases for J; bases not matched to a gene: 6. Germline V gene sequence: CDR1 SQVTM, CDR2 ANQGSEA. This CDR3 spans 12 amino acids. This CDR3 reads CSAGQGTNIQYF. The CDR3 DNA is TGCAGCGCTGGACAGGGAACGAACATTCAGTACTTC.

The chain uses TRBV25-1 and TRBJ2-1, with a possible D match to TRBD2 (6 bases). Germline assignment: CDR1 MGHDK and CDR2 SYGVNS. CDR3 size: 11 residues. V was clipped by 7 bases and J by 9 bases, with 10 bases between them. The CDR3 reads CASKTGSEQFF. The CDR3 DNA follows: TGTGCCAGCAAAACCGGGAGTGAGCAGTTCTTC.

The chain joins TRBV5-4 to TRBJ1-2, with D uncertain. Germline CDR1 is SGHNT and CDR2 is YYREEE (reference sequence). The CDR3 runs to 14 residues. V lost 0 bases, J lost 3 bases, and 9 bases lay in between. CDR3 amino acids: CASSLESAYYGYTF. The CDR3 DNA reads TGTGCCAGCAGCTTGGAGTCGGCTTACTATGGCTACACCTTC. The full variable domain, completed using reference TRBV5-4 and TRBJ1-2, is ETGVTQSPTHLIKTRGQQVTLRCSSQSGHNTVSWYQQALGQGPQFIFQYYREEENGRGNFPPRFSGLQFPNYSSELNVNALELDDSALYLCASSLESAYYGYTFGSGTRLTVV.